The T cell receptor (beta chain) described here comes from a study of T cells in localized non-small cell lung cancer. The CDR3 loop spans 16 amino acids. CDR1 and CDR2 (germline): SGHDT, YYEEEE. The V gene end was trimmed by 1 base and the J gene end by 1 base; junction bases not matched to a gene: 4. Profiling relied on immunoSEQ multiplex PCR, and the TCRdb table lists in-frame clones only, not all of them. The data show nearly 40,000 clones, roughly 86% seen once. Study-wide results and caveats: Higher blood T cell density went with longer overall survival. Appearing in adjacent lung were a median approximately 50 of the top 100 tumor clones. Maximal T cell clonality occurred in uninvolved adjacent lung, with tumor ranking below it.

Turning to this clone: Its specificity is not known.

Here the sequenced sample was peripheral blood, taken before any cancer treatment. The chain is built from TRBV5-6 and TRBJ2-5; 10 bases agree with TRBD2. The sequence derives from a man between 18 and 55 years old with stage I lung adenocarcinoma. CDR3 bases: TGTGCCAGCAGCTTGCTGAGCGGGGGGGCCCAAGAGACCCAGTACTTC. It encodes CASSLLSGGAQETQYF.